This paragraph reports one TCR beta chain. PCR primers comprised 60 Vbeta and 13 Jbeta primers. The data were produced by immunoSEQ multiplex PCR, yet TCRdb's version contains in-frame clones alone and is incomplete. Of approximately 220,000 clones in the sample, over 60% were seen once. The data are from a study of cytomegalovirus exposure and HLA in healthy donors. The germline V gene encodes CDR1 SNHLY and CDR2 FYNNEI. Trimming pared 6 bases from V and 7 bases from J, leaving 19 bases between. This CDR3 has 16 residues. The clonotype originates from a man aged 18 to 30 in good health and CMV-seronegative. The material sequenced was PBMCs. The rearrangement joins TRBV2 to TRBJ1-6; D is uncertain. The chain's CDR3 is CASRGSLLEDNSPLHF. The CDR3 bases are TGTGCCAGCAGGGGGTCCCTTTTGGAGGACAATTCACCCCTCCACTTT.